These 32 T cell receptor beta chains share one sample of origin, sequenced in a study of blood T cells in healthy people across ages. PCR was performed a second time for about 7 to 12 cycles using a sample-barcoded 5' primer and a J-beta primer mix. In TCRdb, the 5' RACE reads were re-called with MiXCR into one record per CDR3 protein. The sample has hundreds of thousands of distinct CDR3 sequences, roughly 60% seen once. Input material: blood. The receptors stem from a man younger than 45 in good health.

This clonotype was observed a few times. The CDR3 protein is CSASGGPPTDTQYF. Here the CDR3 DNA reads TGCAGTGCTAGCGGGGGCCCCCCTACAGATACGCAGTATTTT. The chain links TRBV20-1 to TRBJ2-3, with D perhaps TRBD1 or TRBD2 (6 bases each). V was shortened by 3 bases and J by 3 bases, with 13 bases between the two germline ends. Per germline, CDR1 DFQATT and CDR2 SNEGSKA (reference sequence). This CDR3 is built from 14 residues.

V usage is TRBV2 and J usage is TRBJ2-7; tentatively, D is TRBD1 (6 bases). CDR1 and CDR2 (germline): SNHLY, FYNNEI. This CDR3 comprises 18 residues. Between the trimmed V and J ends, which lost 3 bases and 7 bases, there was a span of 28 bases. The CDR3 sequence is CASSDHGEVQGPEFEQYF. CDR3 DNA sequence: TGTGCCAGCAGTGATCATGGAGAGGTACAGGGACCCGAATTTGAGCAGTACTTC.

This chain connects TRBV6-2 or TRBV6-3 to TRBJ2-1, with D possibly matching TRBD2 (6 bases). In germline, CDR1 is MNHEY, CDR2 SVGEGT. The germline V and J ends were trimmed by 5 bases and 9 bases, with 11 bases remaining between them. There are 12 residues in the CDR3. The CDR3, as DNA: TGTGCCAGCAGTGGGGGGTCCCCTGAGCAGTTCTTC. Translated: CASSGGSPEQFF.

Turning to this clonotype: A much larger clone differs by one base, so this may be a read error. The CDR3 DNA follows: TGTGCCAGCAGCGTAGACCTCCCCCAGGGGACCCAGTACTTC. Encoded protein: CASSVDLPQGTQYF. The chain links TRBV11-2 to TRBJ2-5, with a weak D call TRBD1 (5 bases). This CDR3 has 14 residues. Germline V CDR1 and CDR2: SGHAT, FQNNGV.

The CDR3 reads CSARVRGYGANVLTF. The CDR3, as DNA: TGCAGTGCTAGAGTCAGGGGTTATGGGGCCAACGTCCTGACTTTC. This chain uses TRBV20-1 with TRBJ2-6, with a weak D call TRBD1 (6 bases). V gave up 1 base and J gave up 3 bases, with 10 bases separating them. The CDR3 length is 15 residues. From germline, CDR1 is DFQATT and CDR2 SNEGSKA (reference sequence).

This clonotype was counted a few times. The chain uses TRBV7-2 and TRBJ2-7; the match to TRBD2 covers 8 bases. V was clipped by 7 bases and J by 3 bases; unmatched bases: 8. The germline CDR1 and CDR2 sequences are SGHTA and FQGNSA. The CDR3 spans 14 residues. CDR3 loop: CASNPGLGRYEQYF. The CDR3 nucleotides are TGTGCCAGCAACCCGGGACTAGGGCGCTACGAGCAGTACTTC. The whole variable domain, filled in from reference TRBV7-2 and TRBJ2-7, reads GAGVSQSPSNKVTEKGKDVELRCDPISGHTALYWYRQSLGQGLEFLIYFQGNSAPDKSGLPSDRFSAERTGGSVSTLTIQRTQQEDSAVYLCASNPGLGRYEQYFGPGTRLTVT.

The V call is TRBV4-2, the J call TRBJ2-1; 7 nucleotides agree with TRBD2. The CDR3 runs 14 residues. Germline V gene sequence: CDR1 LGHNA, CDR2 YNFKEQ. V trimming: 2 bases; J trimming: 7 bases; junction bases outside the gene matches: 5. The DNA of the CDR3 is TGTGCCAGCAGCCAAAGGGGTAGCGGGAATGAGCAGTTCTTC. It translates to CASSQRGSGNEQFF.

The chain combines TRBV27 with TRBJ2-1; tentative D call: TRBD1 (5 bases). Trimming took 11 bases from V and 10 from J, leaving 9 bases between them. CDR3 length: 9 amino acids. Germline lookup yields CDR1 MNHEY and CDR2 SMNVEV (reference sequence). The CDR3 nucleotides are TGTGCCGTAGGGGAAGAGCAGTTCTTC. It codes for CAVGEEQFF.

The chain has TRBV7-2 and TRBJ2-7; TRBD2 matches 8 bases. CDR1 and CDR2 from the germline V gene are SGHTA and FQGNSA. V shed 4 bases, J shed 3 bases, and the junction held 5 bases outside the gene matches. The CDR3 totals 14 residues. The CDR3: CASSSVRGVYEQYF. The CDR3 DNA reads as TGTGCCAGCAGCTCTGTGCGGGGGGTCTACGAGCAGTACTTC.

The V call is TRBV20-1, the J call TRBJ1-1; 7 bases map to TRBD1. Germline V gives CDR1 DFQATT, CDR2 SNEGSKA (reference sequence). The length of the CDR3 is 13 residues. J was trimmed by 5 bases and V by 1 base; bases with no gene match: 4. CDR3 protein: CSARGDRDTEAFF. For the CDR3, the DNA is TGCAGTGCTAGAGGGGACAGAGATACTGAAGCTTTCTTT.

The chain is built from TRBV6-2 or TRBV6-3 and TRBJ2-5, with 9 positions matching TRBD2. The J call is uncertain, as TRBJ2-7 better fits the DNA end. CDR1 is MNHEY and CDR2 is SVGEGT in the germline V gene. The CDR3 covers 15 residues. The CDR3 bases are TGTGCCAGCAGTCCGTTAGCGGGAGAACGCCACGAGCAGTACTTC. Translating it yields CASSPLAGERHEQYF.

This clonotype was observed a few times. The rearrangement joins TRBV5-1 to TRBJ2-7; 9 bases fit TRBD1. Trimming cost V 10 bases and J 3 bases; bases outside gene matches: 8. CDR1 SGHRS and CDR2 YFSETQ come from the germline V gene. This CDR3 region has 13 residues. The CDR3 loop reads CAGGTGIVYEQYF. The CDR3 bases are TGCGCCGGGGGGACAGGGATAGTCTACGAGCAGTACTTC.

The gene calls are TRBV7-2 and TRBJ1-6; D perhaps matches TRBD1 (5 bases). The CDR3 covers 18 residues. CDR1 SGHTA and CDR2 FQGNSA come from the germline V gene. V was clipped by 1 base and J by 0 bases, with 13 bases between them. This chain's CDR3 is CASSLGVGQSSYNSPLHF. The CDR3 DNA reads as TGTGCCAGCAGCTTAGGGGTGGGGCAGAGCTCCTATAATTCACCCCTCCACTTT. Full variable domain (rest looked up from reference TRBV7-2 and TRBJ1-6): GAGVSQSPSNKVTEKGKDVELRCDPISGHTALYWYRQSLGQGLEFLIYFQGNSAPDKSGLPSDRFSAERTGGSVSTLTIQRTQQEDSAVYLCASSLGVGQSSYNSPLHFGNGTRLTVT.

On this clonotype: Being one base from a much bigger clone, this may be a read error. This rearrangement joins TRBV29-1 to TRBJ2-1; TRBD2 matches 11 bases. The DNA end lines up better with TRBJ2-7; the J call may be wrong. CDR1 and CDR2 (germline): SQVTM, ANQGSEA. The CDR3 covers 13 residues. CDR3 residues: CSVGLAVYNEQYF. The CDR3, as DNA: TGCAGCGTGGGACTAGCGGTATACAATGAGCAGTACTTC.

Only a few counts were recorded for this clonotype. The V and J genes are TRBV11-2 and TRBJ2-4; D is unclear. The V and J ends lost 1 base and 8 bases respectively, with 15 bases between them. Germline CDR1 and CDR2: SGHAT and FQNNGV. This CDR3 spans 15 amino acids. DNA for the CDR3: TGTGCCAGCAGCTTAGCCGTTGAGGATACAGACATTCAGTACTTC. Amino acid sequence: CASSLAVEDTDIQYF.

This clonotype was counted between two and nine times. This chain connects TRBV12-3 or TRBV12-4 to TRBJ2-1, with no clear D. V was pared by 6 bases and J by 4 bases, with 19 bases between. CDR3 length equals 16 residues. CDR3 amino acids: CASRPNPITVYNEQFF. In DNA, the CDR3 is TGTGCCAGCAGACCTAACCCCATCACAGTATACAATGAGCAGTTCTTC.

The chain couples TRBV28 to TRBJ1-6, with D perhaps TRBD1 (6 bases). The V end was cut by 3 bases, the J end by 4 bases, with 13 bases between. In germline, CDR1 is MDHEN, CDR2 SYDVKM. CDR3 length: 16 amino acids. CDR3 loop: CASSFTAGDYNSPLHF. The CDR3, as DNA: TGTGCCAGCAGTTTTACGGCAGGGGATTATAATTCACCCCTCCACTTT.

J is TRBJ1-6 and V is TRBV6-1; D unresolved. Germline CDR1 MNHNS, CDR2 SASEGT. V was pared by 9 bases and J by 8 bases, with 8 bases between. CDR3 length: 11 amino acids. CDR3 residues: CASQGHSPLHF. The CDR3 nucleotides are TGTGCCAGTCAAGGGCATTCACCCCTCCACTTT.

In its sample, this clonotype was seen a few times. The rearrangement links TRBV28 to TRBJ2-7; 9 bases line up with TRBD2. This CDR3 comprises 14 residues. Germline V CDR1 and CDR2: MDHEN, SYDVKM. J lost 3 bases, V lost 5 bases, and 5 bases had no gene match. The CDR3 nucleotides are TGTGCCAGCAGTAGCGGGACTAGCTTCTACGAGCAGTACTTC. It encodes CASSSGTSFYEQYF.

The sample holds many counts of this clonotype. Here the CDR3 reads CSVRPGADTQYF. CDR3 DNA sequence: TGCAGCGTTCGTCCGGGCGCAGATACGCAGTATTTT. This chain links TRBV29-1 with TRBJ2-3; unclear D gene. CDR1 SQVTM and CDR2 ANQGSEA come from the germline V gene. The CDR3 is 12 amino acids. The V end lost 5 bases, the J end lost 4 bases, and 10 bases lay between the germline ends.

The chain joins TRBV10-3 to TRBJ2-1, with 14 bases lining up with TRBD2. The V and J ends lost 6 bases and 8 bases, in that order; junction bases with no gene match: 15. This CDR3 region has 18 residues. The germline V gene has CDR1 ENHRY and CDR2 SYGVKD. CDR3 nucleotides: TGTGCCATCAGCGAACCTCCCGGGACTAGCGGGAGAACCTATGAGCAGTTCTTC. This gives the protein CAISEPPGTSGRTYEQFF.

The chain's CDR3 is CASSENVETQYF. CDR3 bases: TGTGCCAGCAGTGAAAATGTAGAGACCCAGTACTTC. V gene TRBV6-1 combines with J gene TRBJ2-5; D remains unclear. Germline V gene lookup returns CDR1 MNHNS and CDR2 SASEGT. The germline V and J ends were trimmed by 2 bases and 4 bases, with 5 bases remaining between them. This CDR3 region has 12 residues.

This chain joins TRBV10-3 and TRBJ1-5; D is uncertain. There are 14 residues in the CDR3. V was shortened by 10 bases and J by 1 base, with 14 bases between the two germline ends. CDR1 and CDR2 from the germline V gene are ENHRY and SYGVKD. The CDR3 here is CATQADMSNQPQHF. CDR3 DNA sequence: TGTGCCACCCAAGCCGACATGAGCAATCAGCCCCAGCATTTT.

V and J are TRBV5-6 and TRBJ1-6; D uncertain. The V gene's germline CDR1 is SGHDT and CDR2 YYEEEE. V was pared by 5 bases and J by 11 bases, with 14 bases between. This CDR3 spans 13 amino acids. CDR3: CASSEMPSPPLHF. The DNA of the CDR3 is TGTGCCAGCAGTGAAATGCCGAGTCCACCCCTCCACTTT.

The chain combines TRBV20-1 with TRBJ2-7; 10 positions agree with TRBD1. This CDR3 comprises 15 residues. V shed 1 base and J 2 bases; nucleotides not matched to a gene: 5. The germline V gene encodes CDR1 DFQATT and CDR2 SNEGSKA (reference sequence). DNA of the CDR3: TGCAGTGCTAGAGGGAGGGGACAGGGGACCTACGAGCAGTACTTC. As protein: CSARGRGQGTYEQYF.

This chain joins TRBV6-5 and TRBJ1-1; D remains ambiguous. The CDR3 is 14 amino acids. Trimming stripped 0 bases from V and 1 base from J, with 6 bases between. Germline V gene sequence: CDR1 MNHEY, CDR2 SVGAGI. CDR3 nucleotide sequence: TGTGCCAGCAGTTACTCGATTCGGAACACTGAAGCTTTCTTT. Residues: CASSYSIRNTEAFF.

The chain couples TRBV20-1 to TRBJ2-5; the D is unclear. The CDR3 has 14 residues. Per germline, CDR1 DFQATT and CDR2 SNEGSKA (reference sequence). V shed 6 bases and J shed 1 base, with 15 bases lying between them. The CDR3: CSAPKGTIQETQYF. DNA for the CDR3: TGCAGTGCCCCGAAAGGTACTATCCAAGAGACCCAGTACTTC.

The chain joins TRBV7-8 to TRBJ2-7; D remains ambiguous. The CDR3 is 15 residues long. Germline assignment: CDR1 SGHVS and CDR2 FQNEAQ. The V and J ends lost 1 base and 5 bases respectively, with 15 bases between them. Here the CDR3 reads CASSLVRTVGNEQYF. DNA for the CDR3: TGTGCCAGCAGCTTAGTAAGGACGGTTGGCAACGAGCAGTACTTC.

This clonotype was found a few times. DNA for the CDR3: TGTGCCAGCAGCTCCCAAGCGGGAGGGGTAGCGGGTACGCAGTATTTT. It codes for CASSSQAGGVAGTQYF. This chain uses TRBV7-8 with TRBJ2-3; 10 bases are shared with TRBD2. Germline CDR1 is SGHVS and CDR2 is FQNEAQ. This CDR3 has 16 residues. Unmatched junction bases numbered 12, after V lost 4 bases and J lost 8 bases.

The chain has TRBV4-3 and TRBJ1-2; the match to TRBD1 covers 9 bases. Germline assignment: CDR1 LGHNA and CDR2 YSLEER. The CDR3 extends over 14 amino acids. V shed 5 bases and J 10 bases; nucleotides not matched to a gene: 11. The CDR3 nucleotides read TGCGCCAGCAGCTATACCGGGACAGGGTCCGACTACACCTTC. It yields the protein CASSYTGTGSDYTF.

The rearrangement uses TRBV6-5 and TRBJ2-5; D is ambiguous. The DNA matches TRBJ2-7 better at its end, which makes the J call doubtful. Germline V CDR1 and CDR2: MNHEY, SVGAGI. The CDR3 covers 15 residues. The CDR3 spells CASSYSNLPSYEQYF. The CDR3 DNA reads as TGTGCCAGCAGTTACTCGAATCTCCCATCATACGAGCAGTACTTC.

The chain employs TRBV6-2 or TRBV6-3 and TRBJ1-2; 7 bases align to TRBD1. V gave up 6 bases and J gave up 4 bases; unmatched junction bases: 5. The length of the CDR3 is 13 residues. CDR1 MNHEY and CDR2 SVGEGT come from the germline V gene. The CDR3, as DNA: TGTGCCAGCAGGGGGACAGAGGGCTATGGCTACACCTTC. This gives the protein CASRGTEGYGYTF.